This TCR beta chain was retrieved from a study of a mutant IDH1 vaccine in newly diagnosed glioma. Concerning this clone itself: Antigen unknown.

The time point here: week 5, during vaccination. The content of each vaccine dose was 300 ug of mutant IDH1 20-mer peptide, and topical imiquimod accompanied it. Findings and caveats of the study: Altogether, 85% to 95% of patients exhibited vaccine-induced immune responses.

Here immunoSEQ multiplex PCR was the method, and the copy in TCRdb shows in-frame clones only, minus some. The sample records about 36,000 clones, roughly four fifths being singletons. Losses at the gene ends were 5 bases for V and 4 bases for J; bases not matched to a gene: 4. Germline CDR1 and CDR2: MNHNY and SVGAGI (reference sequence). The length of the CDR3 is 14 residues. The clonotype comes from a man aged 45 to 65 with glioma. The chain couples TRBV6-6 to TRBJ1-1; TRBD1 agrees at 10 bases. The sequenced sample was PBMCs, obtained from a glioma patient whose treatment included an IDH1 peptide vaccine. The CDR3 loop is CASSTTGGRTEAFF. The CDR3 DNA reads as TGTGCCAGCAGTACGACAGGGGGCCGCACTGAAGCTTTCTTT.